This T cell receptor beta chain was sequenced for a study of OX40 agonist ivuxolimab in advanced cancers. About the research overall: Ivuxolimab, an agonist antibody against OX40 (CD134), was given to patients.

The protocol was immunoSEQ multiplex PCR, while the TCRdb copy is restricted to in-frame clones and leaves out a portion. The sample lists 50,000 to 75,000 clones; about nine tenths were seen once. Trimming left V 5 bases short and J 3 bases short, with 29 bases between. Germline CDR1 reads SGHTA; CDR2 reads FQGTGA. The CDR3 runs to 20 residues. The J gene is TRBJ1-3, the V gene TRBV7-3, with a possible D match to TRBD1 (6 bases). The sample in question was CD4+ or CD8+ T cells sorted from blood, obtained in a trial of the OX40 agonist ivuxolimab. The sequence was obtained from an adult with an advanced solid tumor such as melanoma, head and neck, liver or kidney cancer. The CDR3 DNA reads TGTGCCAGCAGCACCCAATGGGGGACACCACTAGCTTCATTTGGAAACACCATATATTTT. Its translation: CASSTQWGTPLASFGNTIYF.